The clone carrying this T cell receptor (beta chain) showed up just a few times. Its antigen remains unidentified. The CDR3 length is 15 residues. Trimming removed 1 base at V and 9 bases at J, with 13 bases between. CDR1 and CDR2 (germline): LGHDT, YNNKEL (reference sequence). This sample was included in a study of blood T cells in healthy people across ages. In the study overall: The capture of about one barcoded beta molecule per two T cells was achieved by template switching.

Overall study results and limits: Roughly linearly, TCR beta diversity per million T cells fell as age increased. It was found that TCR beta diversity correlated strongly with the percentage of naive T cells.

The use of a sample-barcoded 5' primer and a J-beta primer mix characterized a second PCR of roughly 6 to 12 cycles. TCRdb reprocessed the 5' RACE reads via MiXCR and lists one record per CDR3 protein. The sample consists of about 970,000 distinct CDR3 sequences, about 53% of them appearing once. The chain employs TRBV3-1 and TRBJ1-6; D is uncertain. The clonotype originates from a woman aged 55-69 years in good health. Source material: blood. Here the CDR3 reads CASSQVAQRASPLHF. The CDR3 DNA sequence: TGTGCCAGCAGCCAAGTTGCCCAGAGGGCTTCACCCCTCCACTTT. Full variable domain (missing parts from reference TRBV3-1 and TRBJ1-6): DTAVSQTPKYLVTQMGNDKSIKCEQNLGHDTMYWYKQDSKKFLKIMFSYNNKELIINETVPNRFSPKSPDKAHLNLHINSLELGDSAVYFCASSQVAQRASPLHFGNGTRLTVT.